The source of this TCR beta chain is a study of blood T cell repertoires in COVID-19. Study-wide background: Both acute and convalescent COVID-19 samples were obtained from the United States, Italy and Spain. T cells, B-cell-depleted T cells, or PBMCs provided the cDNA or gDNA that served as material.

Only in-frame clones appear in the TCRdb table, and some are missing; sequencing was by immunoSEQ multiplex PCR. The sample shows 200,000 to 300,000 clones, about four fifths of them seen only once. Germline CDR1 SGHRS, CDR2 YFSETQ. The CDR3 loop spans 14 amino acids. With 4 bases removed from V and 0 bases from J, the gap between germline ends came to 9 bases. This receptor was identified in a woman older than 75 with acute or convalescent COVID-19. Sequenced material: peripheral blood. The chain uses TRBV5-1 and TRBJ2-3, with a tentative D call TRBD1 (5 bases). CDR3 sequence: CASSRGTSTDTQYF. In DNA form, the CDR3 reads TGCGCCAGCAGCAGGGGCACTAGCACAGATACGCAGTATTTT.